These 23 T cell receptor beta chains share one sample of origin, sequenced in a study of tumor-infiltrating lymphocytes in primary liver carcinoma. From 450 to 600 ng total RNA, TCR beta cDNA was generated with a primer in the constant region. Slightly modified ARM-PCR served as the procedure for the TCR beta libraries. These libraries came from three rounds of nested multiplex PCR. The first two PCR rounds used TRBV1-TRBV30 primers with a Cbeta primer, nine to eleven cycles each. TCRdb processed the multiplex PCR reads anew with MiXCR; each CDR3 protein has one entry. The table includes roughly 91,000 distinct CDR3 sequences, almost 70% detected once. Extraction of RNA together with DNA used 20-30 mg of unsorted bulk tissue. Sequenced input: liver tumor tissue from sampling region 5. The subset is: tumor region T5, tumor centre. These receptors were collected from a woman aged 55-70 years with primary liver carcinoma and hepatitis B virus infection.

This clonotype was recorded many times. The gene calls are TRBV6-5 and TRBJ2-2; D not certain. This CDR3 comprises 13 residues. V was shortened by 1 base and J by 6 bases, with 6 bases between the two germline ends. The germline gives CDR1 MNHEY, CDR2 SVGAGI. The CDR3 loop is CASSYFGSGELFF. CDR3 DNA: TGTGCCAGCAGTTACTTTGGATCCGGGGAGCTGTTTTTT.

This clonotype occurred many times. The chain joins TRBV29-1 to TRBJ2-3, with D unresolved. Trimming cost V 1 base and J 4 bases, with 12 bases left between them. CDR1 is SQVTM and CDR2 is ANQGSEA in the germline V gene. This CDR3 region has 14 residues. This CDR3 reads CSVEGGNRADTQYF. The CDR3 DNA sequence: TGCAGCGTTGAAGGTGGCAACCGGGCAGATACGCAGTATTTT.

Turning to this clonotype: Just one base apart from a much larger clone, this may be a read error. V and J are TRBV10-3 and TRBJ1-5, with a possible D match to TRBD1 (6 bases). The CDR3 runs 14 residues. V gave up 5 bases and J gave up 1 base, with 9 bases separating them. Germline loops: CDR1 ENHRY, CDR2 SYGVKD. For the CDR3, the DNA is TGTGCCATCAGTCCAACAGGGAGCAATCAGCCCCAGCATTTT. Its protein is CAISPTGSNQPQHF.

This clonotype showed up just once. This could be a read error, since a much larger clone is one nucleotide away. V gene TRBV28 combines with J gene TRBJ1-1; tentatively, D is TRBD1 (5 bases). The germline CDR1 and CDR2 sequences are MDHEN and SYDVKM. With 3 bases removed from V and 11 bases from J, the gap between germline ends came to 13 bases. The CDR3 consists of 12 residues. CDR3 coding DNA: TGTGCCAGCAGTTTCCTAGGGACGGGCGCTTTCTTT. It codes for CASSFLGTGAFF.

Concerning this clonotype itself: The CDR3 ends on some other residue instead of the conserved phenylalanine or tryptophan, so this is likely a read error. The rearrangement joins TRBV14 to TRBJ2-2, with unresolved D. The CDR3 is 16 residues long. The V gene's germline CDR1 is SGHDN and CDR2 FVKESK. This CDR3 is CASSQKLTANSGELFY. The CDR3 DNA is TGTGCCAGCAGCCAAAAACTCACAGCGAACAGCGGGGAGCTGTTTTAT.

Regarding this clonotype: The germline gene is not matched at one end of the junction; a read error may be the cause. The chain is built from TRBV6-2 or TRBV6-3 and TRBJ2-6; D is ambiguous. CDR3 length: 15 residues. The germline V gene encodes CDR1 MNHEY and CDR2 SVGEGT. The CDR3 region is CASSPFGSGTNVLTF. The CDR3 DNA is TGTGCCAGCAGTCCTTTCGGTTCTGGGACCAACGTCCTGACTTTC.

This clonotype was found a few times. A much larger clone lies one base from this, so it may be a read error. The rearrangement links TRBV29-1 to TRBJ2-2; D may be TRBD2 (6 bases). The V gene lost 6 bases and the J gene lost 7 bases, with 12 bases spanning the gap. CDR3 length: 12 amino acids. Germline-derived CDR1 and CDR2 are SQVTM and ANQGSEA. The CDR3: CSVTSGVGELFF. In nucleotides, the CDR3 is TGCAGCGTGACTAGTGGCGTCGGGGAGCTGTTTTTT.

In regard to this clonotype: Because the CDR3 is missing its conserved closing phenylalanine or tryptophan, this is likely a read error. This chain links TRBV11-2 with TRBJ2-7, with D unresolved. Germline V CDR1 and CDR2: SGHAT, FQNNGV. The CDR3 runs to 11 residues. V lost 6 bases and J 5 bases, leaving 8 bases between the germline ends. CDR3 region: CASSLQHEQYL. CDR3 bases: TGTGCCAGCAGTCTCCAACACGAGCAGTACTTG.

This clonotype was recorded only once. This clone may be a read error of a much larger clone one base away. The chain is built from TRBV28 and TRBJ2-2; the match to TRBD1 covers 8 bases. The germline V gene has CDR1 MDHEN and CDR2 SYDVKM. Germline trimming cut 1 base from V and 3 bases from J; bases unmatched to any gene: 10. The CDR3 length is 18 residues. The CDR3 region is CASSLSFYRGEDTGELFF. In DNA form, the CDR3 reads TGTGCCAGCAGTTTATCTTTTTACAGGGGGGAAGACACCGGGGAGCTGTTTTTT. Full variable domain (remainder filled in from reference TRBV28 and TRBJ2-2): DVKVTQSSRYLVKRTGEKVFLECVQDMDHENMFWYRQDPGLGLRLIYFSYDVKMKEKGDIPEGYSVSREKKERFSLILESASTNQTSMYLCASSLSFYRGEDTGELFFGEGSRLTVL.

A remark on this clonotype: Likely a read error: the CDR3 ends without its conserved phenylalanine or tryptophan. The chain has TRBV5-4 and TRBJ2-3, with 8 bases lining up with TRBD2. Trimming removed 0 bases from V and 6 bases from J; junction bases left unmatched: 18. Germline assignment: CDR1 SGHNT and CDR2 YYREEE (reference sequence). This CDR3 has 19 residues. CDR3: CASSLAGTSGSRLSDTQYY. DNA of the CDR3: TGTGCCAGCAGCTTGGCGGGGACTAGTGGGAGTCGGCTCAGCGATACGCAGTATTAT.

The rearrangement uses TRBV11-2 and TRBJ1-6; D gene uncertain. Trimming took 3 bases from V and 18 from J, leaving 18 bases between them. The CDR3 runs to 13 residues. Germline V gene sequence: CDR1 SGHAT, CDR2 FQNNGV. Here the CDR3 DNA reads TGTGCCAGCAGCTTCGTAATGAATTCACCACACCACTTT. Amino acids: CASSFVMNSPHHF.

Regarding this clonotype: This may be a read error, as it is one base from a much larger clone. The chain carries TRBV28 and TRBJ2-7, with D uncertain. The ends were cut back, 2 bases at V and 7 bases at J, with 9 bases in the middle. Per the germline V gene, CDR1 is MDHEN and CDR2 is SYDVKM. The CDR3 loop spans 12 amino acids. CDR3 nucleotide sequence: TGTGCCAGCAGTTTAGTCATTTGGGAGCAGTACTTC. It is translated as CASSLVIWEQYF.

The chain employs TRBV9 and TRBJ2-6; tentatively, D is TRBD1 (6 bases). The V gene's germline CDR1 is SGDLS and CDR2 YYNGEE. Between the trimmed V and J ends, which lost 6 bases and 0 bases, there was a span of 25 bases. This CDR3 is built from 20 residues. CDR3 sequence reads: CASTLGTPGKSFSGANVLTF. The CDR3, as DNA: TGTGCCAGCACCCTGGGGACACCCGGAAAGAGTTTCTCTGGGGCCAACGTCCTGACTTTC.

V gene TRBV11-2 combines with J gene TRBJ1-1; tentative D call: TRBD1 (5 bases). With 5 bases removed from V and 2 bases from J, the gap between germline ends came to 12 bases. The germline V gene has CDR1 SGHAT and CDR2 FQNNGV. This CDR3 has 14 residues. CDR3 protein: CASSHTGPNTEAFF. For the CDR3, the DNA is TGTGCCAGCAGCCATACAGGCCCTAACACTGAAGCTTTCTTT.

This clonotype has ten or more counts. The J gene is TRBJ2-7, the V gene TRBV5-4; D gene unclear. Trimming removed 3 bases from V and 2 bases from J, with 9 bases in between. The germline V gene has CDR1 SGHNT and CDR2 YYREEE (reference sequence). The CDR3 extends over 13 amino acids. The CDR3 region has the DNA TGTGCCAGCAGCTATGGACGGACCTACGAGCAGTACTTC. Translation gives CASSYGRTYEQYF.

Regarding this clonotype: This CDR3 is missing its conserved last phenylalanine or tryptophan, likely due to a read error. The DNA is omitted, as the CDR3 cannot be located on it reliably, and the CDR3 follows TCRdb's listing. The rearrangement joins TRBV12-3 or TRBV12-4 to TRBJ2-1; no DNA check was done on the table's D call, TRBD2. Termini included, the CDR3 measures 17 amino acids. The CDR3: CASSLFGGGWRSYEEFL.

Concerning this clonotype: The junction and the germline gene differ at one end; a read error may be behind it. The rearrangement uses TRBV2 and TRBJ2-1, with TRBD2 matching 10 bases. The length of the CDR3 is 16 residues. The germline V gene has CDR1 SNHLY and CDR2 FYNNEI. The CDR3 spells CASRGTSDPRRIEQFF. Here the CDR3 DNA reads TGTGCCAGCAGGGGGACTAGCGACCCGCGGCGCATTGAGCAATTCTTC.

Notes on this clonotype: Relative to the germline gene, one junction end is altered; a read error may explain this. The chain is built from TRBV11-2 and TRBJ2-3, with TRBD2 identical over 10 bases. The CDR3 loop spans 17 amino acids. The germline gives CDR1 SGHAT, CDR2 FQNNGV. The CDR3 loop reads CASSLVGLATSTETQFF. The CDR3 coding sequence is TGTGCCAGCAGCTTAGTGGGACTAGCGACTAGCACGGAAACGCAGTTTTTT.

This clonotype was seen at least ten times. The chain's CDR3 is CASSNLRGLASNEQFF. CDR3 in DNA: TGTGCCAGCAGTAACCTGAGAGGACTAGCGTCTAATGAGCAGTTCTTC. The V call is TRBV12-3 or TRBV12-4, the J call TRBJ2-1; 9 bases agree with TRBD2. J lost 7 bases, V lost 5 bases, and 12 bases had no gene match. The CDR3 contains 16 residues.

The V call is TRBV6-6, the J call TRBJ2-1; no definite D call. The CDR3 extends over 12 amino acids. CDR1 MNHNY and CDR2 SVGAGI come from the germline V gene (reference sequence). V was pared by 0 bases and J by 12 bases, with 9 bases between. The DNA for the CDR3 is TGTGCCAGCAGTTACTCGGATGCCGGGCAGTTCTTC. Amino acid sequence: CASSYSDAGQFF.

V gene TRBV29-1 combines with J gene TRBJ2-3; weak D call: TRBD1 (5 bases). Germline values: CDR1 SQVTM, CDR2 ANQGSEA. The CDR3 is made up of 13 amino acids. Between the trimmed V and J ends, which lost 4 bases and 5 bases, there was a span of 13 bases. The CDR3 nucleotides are TGCAGCGTTGGGACATCTGAGAGAGATACGCAGTATTTT. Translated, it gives CSVGTSERDTQYF.

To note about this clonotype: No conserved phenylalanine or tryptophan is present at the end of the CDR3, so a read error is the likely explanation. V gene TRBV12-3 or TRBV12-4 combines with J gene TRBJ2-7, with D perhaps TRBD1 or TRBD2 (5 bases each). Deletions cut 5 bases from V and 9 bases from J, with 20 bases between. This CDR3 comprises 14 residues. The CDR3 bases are TGTGCCAGCAGTAGCTGGGGGAGCTACGAGCGGCAGTACCTC. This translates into CASSSWGSYERQYL.

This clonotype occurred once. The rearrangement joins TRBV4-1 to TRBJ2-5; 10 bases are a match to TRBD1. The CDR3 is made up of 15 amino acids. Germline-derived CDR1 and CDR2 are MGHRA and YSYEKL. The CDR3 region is CVSSPQGQGIETQYF. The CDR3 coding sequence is TGCGTTAGCAGCCCCCAGGGACAGGGGATTGAGACCCAGTACTTC.